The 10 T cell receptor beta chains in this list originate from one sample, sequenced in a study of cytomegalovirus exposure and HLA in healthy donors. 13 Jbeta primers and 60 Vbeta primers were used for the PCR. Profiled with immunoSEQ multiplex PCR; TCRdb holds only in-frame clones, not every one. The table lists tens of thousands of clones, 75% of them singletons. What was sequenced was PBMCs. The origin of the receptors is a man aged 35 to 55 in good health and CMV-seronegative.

The CDR3 DNA sequence: TGTGCCTGGAGGGGCCCTGGGACTGTCAATGAGCAGTTCTTC. It is translated as CAWRGPGTVNEQFF. The rearrangement uses TRBV30 and TRBJ2-1; a possible D gene is TRBD2 (6 bases). CDR3 length: 14 residues. Germline CDR1 is GTSNPN and CDR2 is SVGIG (reference sequence). V lost 3 bases to trimming and J lost 6 bases, with 15 bases between them.

In DNA, the CDR3 is TGTGCCAGCAGTTTTGTCGGGGGGCGACTGGGCGAGCAGTACTTC. This encodes CASSFVGGRLGEQYF. This chain joins TRBV28 and TRBJ2-7, with D possibly matching TRBD2 (7 bases). CDR1 is MDHEN, CDR2 SYDVKM, per germline. V lost 3 bases and J lost 6, with 18 bases in between. CDR3 length: 15 amino acids.

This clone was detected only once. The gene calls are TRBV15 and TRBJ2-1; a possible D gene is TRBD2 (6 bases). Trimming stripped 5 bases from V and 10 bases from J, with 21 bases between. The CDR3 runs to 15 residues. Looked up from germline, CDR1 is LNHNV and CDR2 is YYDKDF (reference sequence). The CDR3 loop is CATSSVGTLGEEQFF. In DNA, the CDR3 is TGTGCCACCAGCTCCGTAGGGACTCTGGGCGAGGAGCAGTTCTTC.

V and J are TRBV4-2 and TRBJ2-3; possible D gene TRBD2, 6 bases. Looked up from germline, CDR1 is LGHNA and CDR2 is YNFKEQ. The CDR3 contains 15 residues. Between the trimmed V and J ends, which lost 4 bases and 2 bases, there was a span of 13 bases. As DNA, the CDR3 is TGTGCCAGCAGCCTCCAACTAGCCTCCACAGATACGCAGTATTTT. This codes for CASSLQLASTDTQYF.

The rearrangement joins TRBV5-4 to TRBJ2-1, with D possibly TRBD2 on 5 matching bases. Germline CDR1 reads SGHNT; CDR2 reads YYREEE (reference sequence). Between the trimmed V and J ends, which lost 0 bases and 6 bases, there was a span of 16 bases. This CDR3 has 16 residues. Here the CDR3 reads CASSLVGGVGFNEQFF. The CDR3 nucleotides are TGTGCCAGCAGCTTGGTAGGAGGCGTGGGATTCAATGAGCAGTTCTTC.

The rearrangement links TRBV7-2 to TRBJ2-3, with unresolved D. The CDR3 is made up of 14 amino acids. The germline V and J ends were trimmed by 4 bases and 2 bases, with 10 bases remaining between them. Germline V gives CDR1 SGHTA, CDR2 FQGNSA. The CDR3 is CASSSGLITDTQYF. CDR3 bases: TGTGCCAGCAGCTCCGGGTTGATCACAGATACGCAGTATTTT.

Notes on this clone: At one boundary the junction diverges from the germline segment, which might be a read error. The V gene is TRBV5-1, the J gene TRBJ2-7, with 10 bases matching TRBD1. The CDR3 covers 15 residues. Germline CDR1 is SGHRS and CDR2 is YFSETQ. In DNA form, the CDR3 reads TGCGCCAGCAGCTTGAGGGACAGGGGCTCCCACGAGCAGTACTTC. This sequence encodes CASSLRDRGSHEQYF.

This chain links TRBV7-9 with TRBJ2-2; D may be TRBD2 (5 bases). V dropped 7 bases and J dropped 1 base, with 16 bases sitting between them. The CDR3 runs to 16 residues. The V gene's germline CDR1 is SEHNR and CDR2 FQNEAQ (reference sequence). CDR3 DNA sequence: TGTGCCAGCACTCCCTATGGTGCGGGGAACACCGGGGAGCTGTTTTTT. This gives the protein CASTPYGAGNTGELFF.

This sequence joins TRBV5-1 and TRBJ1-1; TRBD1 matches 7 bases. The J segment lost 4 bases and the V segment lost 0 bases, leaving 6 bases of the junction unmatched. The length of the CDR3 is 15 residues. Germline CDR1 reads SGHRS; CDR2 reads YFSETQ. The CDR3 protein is CASSLDRGFSTEAFF. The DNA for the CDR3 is TGCGCCAGCAGCTTGGACAGGGGATTCTCCACTGAAGCTTTCTTT.

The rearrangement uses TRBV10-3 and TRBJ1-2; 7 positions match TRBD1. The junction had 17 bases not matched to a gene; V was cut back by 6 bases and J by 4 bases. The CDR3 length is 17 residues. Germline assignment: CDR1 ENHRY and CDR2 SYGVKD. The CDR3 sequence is CAIRIDLKGNRGYGYTF. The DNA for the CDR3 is TGTGCCATCAGAATAGACCTCAAGGGGAACAGGGGCTATGGCTACACCTTC.